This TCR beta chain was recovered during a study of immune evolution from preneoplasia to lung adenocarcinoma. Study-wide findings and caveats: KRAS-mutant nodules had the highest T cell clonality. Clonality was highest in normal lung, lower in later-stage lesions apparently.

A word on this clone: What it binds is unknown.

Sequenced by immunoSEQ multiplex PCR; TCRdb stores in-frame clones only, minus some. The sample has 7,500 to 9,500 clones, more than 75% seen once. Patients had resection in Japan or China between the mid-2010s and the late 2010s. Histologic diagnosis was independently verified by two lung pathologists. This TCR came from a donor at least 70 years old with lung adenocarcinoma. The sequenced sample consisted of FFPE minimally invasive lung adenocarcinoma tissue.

The CDR3 sequence: CASSQPSRGYTF. In DNA, the CDR3 is TGTGCCAGCAGTCAACCCTCGCGTGGCTACACCTTC. The V gene is TRBV28, the J gene TRBJ1-2; D not certain. Germline V lookup: CDR1 MDHEN, CDR2 SYDVKM. The CDR3 length is 12 residues. V was cut by 5 bases and J by 7 bases, with 11 bases left in between.